This T cell receptor (beta chain) was sequenced in a study of cytomegalovirus exposure and HLA in healthy donors. Findings and caveats of the study: The study put about 180 TCR beta chains on its list as cytomegalovirus-associated.

Worth noting for this clone: Its antigen is undetermined.

A multiplex PCR was run with 60 Vbeta primers and 13 Jbeta primers. Profiling relied on immunoSEQ multiplex PCR, and the TCRdb table lists in-frame clones only, not all of them. The sample gives around 250,000 clones, around 90% of which show up once; about 1.8% is in the top ten. The receptor was isolated from a girl aged 2 to 9 in good health and CMV-seronegative. The material sequenced was PBMCs.

The CDR3 DNA reads as TGTGCCAGCACCCGCCGGGGAGGGGAGCTGTTTTTT. Translating gives CASTRRGGELFF. The chain recombines TRBV9 with TRBJ2-2, with TRBD2 as a possible D gene (5 bases). This CDR3 region has 12 residues. With 6 bases removed from V and 8 bases from J, the gap between germline ends came to 11 bases. Per the germline V gene, CDR1 is SGDLS and CDR2 is YYNGEE.